This entry concerns a single TCR beta chain. What this receptor recognizes is not known. Per-base quality was not reported, and no clone a single base away is much larger than it. The CDR3, cysteine through phenylalanine, is 14 amino acids long. The retained sequence is limited to the CDR3, 42 bases, with the frame set at the first base. Ends trimmed: V by 5 bases, J by 3 bases; bases unmatched to a gene: 4. Reading the germline V gene gives CDR1 LGHNA and CDR2 YNFKEQ. This sample stems from a study of cytomegalovirus exposure and HLA in healthy donors listed by TCRdb under 2017. Study-level background: In an earlier analysis of roughly 590 of the donors, about 270 Gb of sequence data and 100 million or so unique TCR beta sequences from about 179 million T cells were reported. In a later analysis, previously published TCR beta repertoires from 550 to 750 donors were re-analyzed and high-resolution HLA genotyping was added so that TCR occurrence patterns could be studied. Alongside the repertoire data, information on donor age, sex, ethnicity and CMV serostatus was compiled. Of the 300 to 400 genotyped donors, around 81% fell in the genetic ancestry cluster associated with self-reported Caucasian donors. The number of donors typed differed by locus, with 629-630 for A, B, C, DRB1 and DQB1, roughly 520 for DQA1, 600 to 610 for DPA1, and 472 for DPB1. The study aimed to test whether cataloging public T cell receptors could reveal signatures of past pathogen exposure. Besides the first cohort of 666 subjects, a separate validation cohort made up of over a hundred different subjects was used. A few DR-DQ haplotypes were treated as single units for association and clustering because of strong linkage in the cohort. Around 320 gigabases of sequencing data and 70 million to 85 million unique TCR sequences were included in an early release covering roughly 700 HLA-typed donors. In a later genetic analysis, genome-wide SNP genotypes for about three fifths of the roughly 670 donors were used, and that subset was treated as a discovery cohort. Among 300 to 450 genotyped donors of the cohort, an average of around 240,000 unique TCR beta nucleotide sequences were sequenced per donor, around a sixth of them non-productive. Every discovery cohort repertoire had been produced on one sequencing platform. High-throughput TCR immunosequencing, statistical association of individual TCRs with disease status, and machine learning were combined to predict cytomegalovirus infection status. Rather than using new phenotypic data, the later analysis identified candidate immune exposures from TCR beta sequences and from how often those sequences occurred across donors. HLA typing included class I and class II loci at four-digit resolution. To decide whether each TCR beta V gene segment behaved as functional or pseudogenic, an earlier analysis of fewer than 750 of the donors relied on high-throughput TCR beta sequencing. Using immunosequencing, the study profiled T cell repertoires from 666 subjects and related those repertoires to cytomegalovirus serostatus.

The cohort comprised some 680 healthy bone marrow donors. All cohort members were sampled while nominally healthy, although unrecorded immune exposures were likely present. The donor tested CMV seronegative and was one of the 352 seronegative cohort members. Every donor gave a peripheral blood sample, and the peripheral blood mononuclear cells from that sample were used for TCR beta sequencing. The Qiagen DNeasy Blood Extraction Kit was used to extract genomic DNA from the blood cell samples. The investigation overall reported the following: In both the original and validation cohorts, the classifier was reported to diagnose cytomegalovirus status with high specificity and sensitivity. This cohort had only TCR beta chains sequenced, and the lack of alpha or paired-chain data limited which features could be detected. A later analysis reported that several top co-occurrence clusters appeared linked to parvovirus B19, influenza, CMV and Epstein-Barr virus. A further reported finding was that TCR beta sequences accurately predicted the HLA-A and HLA-B alleles for most subjects in the first cohort. In vitro tests confirmed that three of the cytomegalovirus-associated TCR beta chains recognize cytomegalovirus antigens. An earlier analysis of around 600 of the donors showed that most TCR beta V segments appeared in productive rearrangements either about 87% or about 30% of the time, which broadly matched IMGT annotations. A total of roughly 160 TCR beta chains were listed by the study as associated with cytomegalovirus. According to a later analysis, most CMV-associated TCR beta chains appeared to be HLA-restricted, and the HLA associations seemed to be driven largely by CMV exposure. Across donors, most TCR sequences were observed very rarely, whereas some public TCRs were present in many individuals. The authors suggested that the approach could potentially be extended to other disease states and immunological phenotypes. In a later analysis, the rate of TCR association differed among HLA loci, with DRB1 alleles having the most associated TCRs and HLA-C alleles having the fewest. Because the 87-base-pair reads could not distinguish some IMGT-functional V segments, including TRBV6-2 and TRBV6-3, those segments were excluded. In a later analysis, HLA-associated TCR beta chains were found to be more clonally expanded and to have lower generation probabilities than equally common non-associated chains. Approximately 16 rarely observed V segments, including chromosome 9 orphons, were excluded from the earlier analysis of just under 600 of the donors because counts were too low. A cluster of highly shared sequence variants was judged likely to be a technical artifact of the sequencing pipeline. CMV serostatus was the only immune exposure information available for the cohort. When HLA alleles, especially DR and DQ, strongly co-occurred, TCR associations were difficult to assign to individual alleles. Sequencing depth was assumed to be roughly uniform across donors in the presence/absence analyses, though that assumption may not hold. Correlated functional status among segregating V segments might be attributable to linkage disequilibrium, but an unknown experimental factor could not be ruled out. V-gene and J-gene trimming of TCR beta chains was associated with a missense DCLRE1C variant in a later genetic analysis, and the association was replicated in an independent cohort. Because HLA typing was unavailable for some donors at each locus, only the typed subset was used in association tests. Specific HLA alleles were associated with 15,000 to 20,000 TCR beta sequences at a false discovery rate of 0.05 in a later analysis. In a later genetic analysis, fewer N-insertions in productive TCRs were reported among donors in an Asian-associated ancestry cluster than the roughly 670-donor mean.

Library preparation was by the immunoSEQ multiplex PCR assay. A mixture of 60 forward primers for TCR Vbeta segments and 13 reverse primers for TCR Jbeta segments was used in the multiplex PCR. The CDR3 region of rearranged TCR beta genes was amplified from genomic DNA by a multiplex PCR assay. The amplified TCR beta libraries were sequenced on the Illumina HiSeq System as 87-base-pair reads. In the authors' own workflow: A later analysis tallied roughly 76 million unique TCR beta chains across the 666 repertoires, and approximately 9.9 million of those chains were shared by two or more donors. Raw reads were error-corrected and collapsed into unique sequences by a nearest-neighbor algorithm in which closely related sequences were merged to remove PCR and sequencing errors. Alignment of CDR3 sequences to IMGT reference sequences was used to assign V, D and J gene segments. For a sequence to be retained, a match of at least six nucleotides was required to both a V gene segment and a J gene segment. A rearrangement counted as productive if the CDR3 had no stop codons and remained in frame with V and J, and every other rearrangement counted as non-productive. Following IMGT convention, CDR3 was defined as the stretch from the second conserved V-encoded cysteine up to the conserved J-encoded phenylalanine. Sequences without an unambiguous match to a single V gene segment were excluded from the earlier analysis of several hundred of the donors. An earlier analysis of just under 600 of the donors called V segments functional above 56.7% productive rearrangements and segregating when the between-donor standard deviation exceeded 5%. A statistical classification framework was built for diagnosing cytomegalovirus status from the catalog of TCR beta chain sequences. V and J gene assignment, in a later analysis, came from comparing TCR nucleotide sequences with IMGT/GENE-DB human TR gene sequences. The TCRdist pipeline was used in a later analysis to assign CDR3 sequences and most-parsimonious VDJ recombination scenarios. A later analysis defined each TCR beta chain by its CDR3 amino acid sequence plus V-gene family, and excluded reads lacking a unique V-gene family. As a way to deal with suspected cross-contamination and a sequencing artifact, a later analysis dropped approximately 590 nucleotide sequences that were highly shared and had low generation probability. In a later analysis, a clonal expansion index was calculated for each public chain from normalized within-repertoire ranks of inferred template counts. A later analysis computed generation probabilities with a VDJ recombination model fitted to out-of-frame rearrangements, and checked the results against IGoR. Hypergeometric tests were used in a later analysis to score TCR-TCR, TCR-HLA and TCR-CMV co-occurrence, with a repertoire-size bias correction applied to the TCR pairs. A later analysis estimated false discovery rates by permuting HLA or CMV assignments 20 times. In a later analysis, co-occurring TCRs were grouped with DBSCAN, and TCRdist sequence similarity was added when clustering was performed within HLA-allele-positive subsets. Repertoires with fewer than 30,000 or more than 120,000 public chains were left out of co-occurrence clustering, as were several repertoires with anomalous nucleotide sharing. Entries here come from immuneACCESS through TCRdb and include only in-frame sequences with V and J called. Some clones fail to appear in such tables; in the studies checked, an unresolved V gene covers under half of the shortfall, and the cause of the remainder is unknown. D and trimming were read from the DNA, whereas the V and J calls and clone size are those reported in that table. The sample table contains roughly 150,000 clones; only one count was recorded for about four fifths of them. The ten largest clones represent less than 2.5% of the sample.

Sequenced: PBMCs. The rearrangement combines TRBV4-2 with TRBJ2-1, and 7 junction bases match TRBD2. The TCR sequence derives from a male donor in good health and CMV-seronegative. The CDR3 protein is CASSSSGNYNEQFF. The DNA sequence reads TGTGCCAGCAGCTCTAGCGGCAACTACAATGAGCAGTTCTTC.